A single sample gave rise to the 19 T cell receptor beta chains below, sequenced in a study of identical twins. TCRdb called the 5' RACE reads again in MiXCR, with one record for every CDR3 protein. The data contain 1.5 million to 2 million distinct CDR3 sequences, less than 40% of them singletons. The sample consisted of cord blood. The source of these receptors is a newborn girl in good health.

The sample holds many counts of this clonotype. The CDR3 DNA follows: TGTGCCAGCCGACAGGATTGGGCTGAGCAGTTCTTC. This translates into CASRQDWAEQFF. This chain connects TRBV16 to TRBJ2-1, with D possibly TRBD1 on 6 matching bases. Germline V gives CDR1 KGHSY, CDR2 FQNENV. V was shortened by 8 bases and J by 9 bases, with 14 bases between the two germline ends. The CDR3 has 12 amino acids.

The table lists this clonotype with a few counts. V and J are TRBV2 and TRBJ1-6; D is ambiguous. Germline CDR1 reads SNHLY; CDR2 reads FYNNEI. The V end was cut by 9 bases, the J end by 4 bases, with 13 bases between. The CDR3 runs to 14 residues. CDR3 sequence: CASTERGYNSPLHF. The CDR3, as DNA: TGTGCCAGTACCGAGAGAGGGTATAATTCACCCCTCCACTTT.

To note about this clonotype: One end of the junction fails to match germline, which may point to a read error. CDR3 nucleotides: TGCAGTGCTAGTCTGCCGAGCTCCTACAACGAGCAGTTATTC. This encodes CSASLPSSYNEQLF. This chain uses TRBV20-1 with TRBJ2-1, with D hard to call. This CDR3 has 14 amino acids. CDR1 is DFQATT and CDR2 is SNEGSKA in the germline V gene (reference sequence).

The CDR3 sequence: CASSSRHRVSSYNEQFF. CDR3 in DNA: TGTGCCAGCAGCAGCCGACACAGGGTGAGCTCCTACAATGAGCAGTTCTTC. The chain couples TRBV5-6 to TRBJ2-1, with a possible D match to TRBD1 (6 bases). The CDR3 length is 17 residues. Germline CDR1 is SGHDT and CDR2 is YYEEEE. V was cut by 4 bases and J by 0 bases, with 17 bases left in between. The full variable domain, rest sourced from reference TRBV5-6 and TRBJ2-1, is DAGVTQSPTHLIKTRGQQVTLRCSPKSGHDTVSWYQQALGQGPQFIFQYYEEEERQRGNFPDRFSGHQFPNYSSELNVNALLLGDSALYLCASSSRHRVSSYNEQFFGPGTRLTVL.

This clonotype was seen ten or more times. This sequence joins TRBV13 and TRBJ1-5; D is ambiguous. Trimming pared 0 bases from V and 4 bases from J, leaving 7 bases between. The CDR3 loop spans 14 amino acids. CDR1 PRHDT and CDR2 FYEKMQ come from the germline V gene (reference sequence). CDR3 residues: CASSLGLGNQPQHF. DNA of the CDR3: TGTGCCAGCAGCTTAGGCCTCGGTAATCAGCCCCAGCATTTT. The whole variable domain, filled in from reference TRBV13 and TRBJ1-5, reads AAGVIQSPRHLIKEKRETATLKCYPIPRHDTVYWYQQGPGQDPQFLISFYEKMQSDKGSIPDRFSAQQFSDYHSELNMSSLELGDSALYFCASSLGLGNQPQHFGDGTRLSIL.

The genes are TRBV10-3 and TRBJ1-2; D perhaps matches TRBD1 (6 bases). The CDR3 totals 16 residues. V lost 3 bases and J lost 5, with 19 bases in between. CDR1 and CDR2 (germline): ENHRY, SYGVKD. The CDR3 nucleotides read TGTGCCATCAGTGATAGGGGGTCTCCGTTTGGATATGGCTACACCTTC. This codes for CAISDRGSPFGYGYTF.

The chain is built from TRBV5-6 and TRBJ2-7; D call uncertain. The closer fit of TRBJ2-5 to the DNA end suggests the J call may be wrong. The CDR3 is 16 residues long. From germline, CDR1 is SGHDT and CDR2 YYEEEE. As DNA, the CDR3 is TGTGCCAGCAGCTTAAAGTCGCGAGTAGTACGAGGGACCCAGTACTTC. Its protein is CASSLKSRVVRGTQYF.

This clonotype has only a few counts. J is TRBJ2-4 and V is TRBV20-1; 10 bases agree with TRBD2. Germline V gene data show CDR1 as DFQATT and CDR2 as SNEGSKA (reference sequence). This CDR3 has 16 residues. The V and J ends lost 1 base and 0 bases, in that order; junction bases with no gene match: 3. CDR3: CSARGTSGLAKNIQYF. CDR3 coding DNA: TGCAGTGCTAGAGGGACTAGCGGACTAGCCAAAAACATTCAGTACTTC.

The V gene is TRBV6-1, the J gene TRBJ1-4, with D tentatively TRBD1 (5 bases). CDR3 length: 13 residues. V gave up 6 bases and J gave up 8 bases, with 13 bases separating them. Germline CDR1 MNHNS, CDR2 SASEGT. The DNA of the CDR3 is TGTGCCAGCAGCGGGGGACTATCGGAAAAACTGTTTTTT. Its translation is CASSGGLSEKLFF.

This clonotype was detected only once. V and J are TRBV11-2 and TRBJ1-1; D may be TRBD1 (5 bases). Germline V gene data show CDR1 as SGHAT and CDR2 as FQNNGV. The CDR3 length is 17 residues. Trimming left V 1 base short and J 1 base short, with 16 bases between. The CDR3 nucleotides read TGTGCCAGCAGCTTAGTGTCGATGTTGGGACCGAACACTGAAGCTTTCTTT. Translation: CASSLVSMLGPNTEAFF.

This clonotype has just a few counts. CDR3 coding DNA: TGTGCCAGCAGTTACTCGGGTCCAGGAAACTACGAGCAGTACTTC. As protein: CASSYSGPGNYEQYF. The chain recombines TRBV6-5 with TRBJ2-5; D not certain. The J call could be wrong; TRBJ2-7 is a better fit for the DNA end. The CDR3 is 15 amino acids. Germline V gene data show CDR1 as MNHEY and CDR2 as SVGAGI.

This clonotype was observed a handful of times. V is TRBV6-6 and J is TRBJ2-7, with 7 bases aligning to TRBD2. Trimming removed 7 bases from V and 6 bases from J; junction bases left unmatched: 15. This CDR3 contains 15 residues. CDR1 is MNHNY, CDR2 SVGAGI, per germline (reference sequence). Here the CDR3 reads CASTTFWRENGEQYF. As DNA, the CDR3 is TGTGCCAGCACTACCTTCTGGCGGGAGAACGGCGAGCAGTACTTC.

The chain recombines TRBV9 with TRBJ1-1; 9 bases agree with TRBD1. CDR3 length: 13 residues. From germline, CDR1 is SGDLS and CDR2 YYNGEE. V was clipped by 2 bases and J by 11 bases; unmatched bases: 7. The CDR3 region is CASSVGTGRTAFF. For the CDR3, the DNA is TGTGCCAGCAGCGTTGGGACAGGGAGGACGGCTTTCTTT.

The chain recombines TRBV21-1 with TRBJ2-4; the D call in the table, TRBD2, was not verified against the DNA. TRBV21-1 is tagged as a pseudogene. The CDR3 is 15 amino acids. CDR3 DNA sequence: TGTGCCAGCAGCAAAGAAGCTAGGGCCAAAAACATTCGGTACTTC. Its protein is CASSKEARAKNIRYF.

This clonotype was observed many times. This chain's CDR3 is CASSQTGQSYEQYF. CDR3 DNA sequence: TGTGCCAGCAGCCAGACGGGACAGTCCTACGAGCAGTACTTC. V usage is TRBV4-2 and J usage is TRBJ2-7; 7 nucleotides line up with TRBD1. Germline V gene lookup returns CDR1 LGHNA and CDR2 YNFKEQ. The length of the CDR3 is 14 residues. V lost 3 bases to trimming and J lost 1 base; unmatched junction nucleotides: 3.

This clonotype was counted ten times or more. This sequence joins TRBV4-2 and TRBJ2-1; TRBD2 might be the D (6 bases). The V gene lost 1 base and the J gene lost 6 bases, with 10 bases spanning the gap. This CDR3 spans 14 amino acids. The germline gives CDR1 LGHNA, CDR2 YNFKEQ. In DNA form, the CDR3 reads TGTGCCAGCAGCCAAGGTGTGGAGGGCAATGAGCAGTTCTTC. Translated: CASSQGVEGNEQFF.

The genes are TRBV12-3 or TRBV12-4 and TRBJ2-4; no firm D call. The DNA end lines up better with TRBJ2-7; the J call may be wrong. The CDR3 consists of 13 residues. The CDR3 sequence: CASTPRGVYEQYF. The CDR3 DNA sequence: TGTGCCAGCACCCCGAGAGGCGTCTACGAGCAGTACTTC.

This clonotype was seen at least ten times. The chain uses TRBV29-1 and TRBJ2-7, with 8 positions matching TRBD2. Trimming removed 4 bases from V and 3 bases from J; junction bases left unmatched: 8. The CDR3 contains 14 residues. Per germline, CDR1 SQVTM and CDR2 ANQGSEA. The DNA of the CDR3 is TGCAGCGTTGCCCGGGGCACTAGCGGCTACGAGCAGTACTTC. It specifies CSVARGTSGYEQYF.

This clonotype was counted a few times. J is TRBJ2-3 and V is TRBV4-1; weak D call: TRBD2 (6 bases). The germline gives CDR1 MGHRA, CDR2 YSYEKL. The V gene lost 4 bases and the J gene lost 2 bases, with 13 bases spanning the gap. The CDR3 is 15 amino acids. DNA for the CDR3: TGCGCCAGCAGCCGGGGACTTATCTTCACAGATACGCAGTATTTT. Amino acid sequence: CASSRGLIFTDTQYF.